The clone carrying this T cell receptor beta chain was seen a handful of times. Its specificity is not known. This record comes from a study of identical twins. TCRdb re-derived calls from the 5' RACE reads in MiXCR, one entry per CDR3 protein. The table has approximately 680,000 distinct CDR3 sequences, around 7.5% seen once. V lost 0 bases and J 0 bases, leaving 15 bases between the germline ends. This CDR3 region has 17 residues. Germline CDR1 and CDR2: MGHRA and YSYEKL. Findings and limits, study-wide: Out-of-frame alpha sequences common to twins exhibited an excess of low generation probability. Beta out-of-frame sequences showed weaker excess sharing between twins. One should note that invariant MAIT and iNKT cells could partly confound zero-insertion analyses.

This same sample was also part of a study on yellow fever vaccine responses in identical twins.

The receptor comes from a woman younger than 35 in good health. Sequencing input: PBMCs. V gene TRBV4-1 combines with J gene TRBJ2-7; possibly TRBD2 for D (6 bases). The CDR3 DNA reads TGCGCCAGCAGCCAAGACTGGGTCGGGACTCCCTCCTACGAGCAGTACTTC. Translation: CASSQDWVGTPSYEQYF.